A single sample gave rise to the 28 T cell receptor beta chains below, sequenced in a study of T cells in Graves' hyperthyroidism and ophthalmopathy. Template material for amplifying TCR beta CDR3 regions consisted of RNA transcripts. Using the HTBI primer set, a first-round RT-PCR was run on the TCR CDR3. TCRdb passed the multiplex PCR reads through MiXCR, listing each CDR3 protein once. The sample has roughly 380,000 distinct CDR3 sequences, roughly an eighth seen once. The specimen was blood. These receptors were collected from a woman aged 18-35 years with Graves' hyperthyroidism.

This clonotype was found many times. The J gene is TRBJ2-7, the V gene TRBV6-1; D is possibly TRBD1 (7 bases). The germline V gene has CDR1 MNHNS and CDR2 SASEGT. V lost 8 bases to trimming and J lost 4 bases, with 18 bases between them. The CDR3 covers 14 residues. The CDR3 DNA reads as TGTGCCAGCGGGGGAGTGACAGGGAGGTACGAGCAGTACTTC. Its protein is CASGGVTGRYEQYF.

This clonotype was seen repeatedly, ten times or more. The rearrangement uses TRBV28 and TRBJ2-7; no clear D. The CDR3 sequence is 15 residues long. CDR1 is MDHEN, CDR2 SYDVKM, per germline. The ends were cut back, 3 bases at V and 4 bases at J, with 16 bases in the middle. DNA for the CDR3: TGTGCCAGCAGTTTGCTAGGCATAACCTCTTACGAGCAGTACTTC. The encoded protein is CASSLLGITSYEQYF.

At least ten counts were recorded for this clonotype. V is TRBV18 and J is TRBJ1-1, with 7 bases identical to TRBD1. CDR1 and CDR2 from the germline V gene are KGHSH and LQKENI. CDR3 size: 13 residues. The J segment lost 3 bases and the V segment lost 6 bases, leaving 4 bases of the junction unmatched. The CDR3 DNA reads TGTGCCAGCTCCCGCGGGACAGACACTGAAGCTTTCTTT. It yields the protein CASSRGTDTEAFF.

This clonotype was picked up many times. The rearrangement joins TRBV28 to TRBJ2-5; D might be TRBD2 (7 bases). Trimming left V 5 bases short and J 9 bases short, with 25 bases between. CDR3 size: 16 residues. Germline CDR1 MDHEN, CDR2 SYDVKM. The CDR3 DNA is TGTGCCAGCAGTCACGCCTTAGGGGGGGCCGCGGGATCCCAGTACTTC. Encoded protein: CASSHALGGAAGSQYF.

This chain joins TRBV6-2 or TRBV6-3 and TRBJ2-3; D is ambiguous. Trimming took off 3 bases at V and 4 bases at J, with 14 bases between the two ends. CDR1 is MNHEY and CDR2 is SVGEGT in the germline V gene. The CDR3 runs 15 residues. The CDR3 bases are TGTGCCAGCAGTTATGCTGGAATCGTACCAGATACGCAGTATTTT. This codes for CASSYAGIVPDTQYF.

This clonotype was observed at least ten times. The rearrangement joins TRBV6-1 to TRBJ2-5, with D perhaps TRBD1 (6 bases). Germline CDR1 is MNHNS and CDR2 is SASEGT. The CDR3 is made up of 14 amino acids. Trimming pared 10 bases from V and 3 bases from J, leaving 18 bases between. Written as DNA, the CDR3 is TGTGCCACCAGACAGGACAGACTTAAAGAGACCCAGTACTTC. Translation: CATRQDRLKETQYF.

Many counts were recorded for this clonotype. The rearrangement uses TRBV12-3 or TRBV12-4 and TRBJ1-4, with D perhaps matching TRBD1 (5 bases). This CDR3 has 14 amino acids. V was cut by 4 bases and J by 1 base, with 7 bases left in between. CDR3 bases: TGTGCCAGCAGTTCCCAGGGAACTAATGAAAAACTGTTTTTT. Protein: CASSSQGTNEKLFF.

This clonotype was seen repeatedly, ten times or more. The rearrangement joins TRBV11-1 to TRBJ1-1; D is uncertain. V lost 0 bases to trimming and J lost 6 bases, with 11 bases between them. Germline CDR1 is SGHAT and CDR2 is FQDESV (reference sequence). The CDR3 has 14 residues. As DNA, the CDR3 is TGTGCCAGCAGCTTAGCAGGGTCTGCGGCTGAAGCTTTCTTT. This codes for CASSLAGSAAEAFF.

The table lists this clonotype with a few counts. The chain is built from TRBV12-3 or TRBV12-4 and TRBJ1-1, with TRBD1 matching over 7 bases. The CDR3 is 15 amino acids. Unmatched junction bases numbered 13, after V lost 6 bases and J lost 6 bases. CDR3 in amino acids: CASRETGRIFPEAFF. As DNA, the CDR3 is TGTGCCAGCAGAGAGACAGGGAGGATTTTTCCTGAAGCTTTCTTT.

This clonotype has more than one count but fewer than ten. This sequence joins TRBV5-4 and TRBJ2-3; 8 nucleotides match TRBD1. The length of the CDR3 is 14 residues. V was clipped by 4 bases and J by 6 bases; unmatched bases: 7. Looked up from germline, CDR1 is SGHNT and CDR2 is YYREEE (reference sequence). The CDR3 is CASSKDRVGDTQYF. CDR3 bases: TGTGCCAGCAGCAAGGACAGGGTGGGGGATACGCAGTATTTT.

The gene calls are TRBV5-1 and TRBJ1-6; no clear D gene. CDR3 length: 13 amino acids. Germline CDR1 reads SGHRS; CDR2 reads YFSETQ. Deletions cut 3 bases from V and 9 bases from J, with 10 bases between. CDR3 nucleotides: TGCGCCAGCAGCTCGGATGCAGGTTCACCCCTCCACTTT. The encoded protein is CASSSDAGSPLHF.

This clonotype was counted a few times. The V gene is TRBV9, the J gene TRBJ1-1; 7 nucleotides line up with TRBD1. There are 16 residues in the CDR3. Trimming removed 0 bases from V and 1 base from J; junction bases left unmatched: 6. The germline CDR1 and CDR2 sequences are SGDLS and YYNGEE. DNA of the CDR3: TGTGCCAGCAGCGTAGGGACAGGTTGGAGGAACACTGAAGCTTTCTTT. It codes for CASSVGTGWRNTEAFF.

The gene calls are TRBV12-3 or TRBV12-4 and TRBJ2-1; 7 bases are a match to TRBD2. V was clipped by 1 base and J by 9 bases; unmatched bases: 6. This CDR3 has 14 amino acids. Here the CDR3 reads CASSLGRGVSEQFF. CDR3 in DNA: TGTGCCAGCAGTTTAGGACGGGGGGTCAGTGAGCAGTTCTTC.

This clonotype was counted between two and nine times. The rearrangement links TRBV2 to TRBJ1-3; D perhaps matches TRBD1 (5 bases). Germline V gene sequence: CDR1 SNHLY, CDR2 FYNNEI. The CDR3 loop spans 16 amino acids. V lost 6 bases, J lost 0 bases, and 15 bases lay in between. The CDR3: CASSSIGGFSGNTIYF. CDR3 nucleotide sequence: TGTGCCAGCAGCTCCATTGGGGGGTTCTCTGGAAACACCATATATTTT. The full variable domain, in which reference TRBV2 and TRBJ1-3 provide the parts outside the CDR3, is EPEVTQTPSHQVTQMGQEVILRCVPISNHLYFYWYRQILGQKVEFLVSFYNNEISEKSEIFDDQFSVERPDGSNFTLKIRSTKLEDSAMYFCASSSIGGFSGNTIYFGEGSWLTVV.

This clonotype has a handful of counts. This chain joins TRBV6-5 and TRBJ1-1; a weak D match, TRBD1 (6 bases). Per the germline V gene, CDR1 is MNHEY and CDR2 is SVGAGI. With 6 bases removed from V and 0 bases from J, the gap between germline ends came to 14 bases. This CDR3 is 15 amino acids long. DNA of the CDR3: TGTGCCAGCAGAACAACAGGGAGAATGAACACTGAAGCTTTCTTT. Its protein is CASRTTGRMNTEAFF.

As for this clonotype: Because the CDR3 is missing its conserved closing phenylalanine or tryptophan, this is likely a read error. This chain connects TRBV7-9 to TRBJ1-1; D gene unclear. CDR3 length equals 14 residues. V gave up 5 bases and J gave up 1 base, with 11 bases separating them. The V gene's germline CDR1 is SEHNR and CDR2 FQNEAQ (reference sequence). CDR3 loop: CASSLLVENTEAFL. The CDR3 DNA follows: TGTGCCAGCAGCCTATTAGTGGAGAACACTGAAGCTTTCCTT.

This clonotype occurred a few times. The J gene is TRBJ2-7, the V gene TRBV5-1; 12 bases fit TRBD2. V gave up 7 bases and J gave up 7 bases; unmatched junction bases: 12. This CDR3 contains 15 residues. The germline CDR1 and CDR2 sequences are SGHRS and YFSETQ. Here the CDR3 reads CASGTGRLAGEEQYF. The CDR3 DNA is TGCGCCAGCGGCACCGGTAGACTAGCGGGAGAAGAGCAGTACTTC.

This clonotype was recorded many times. V is TRBV9 and J is TRBJ2-7, with 9 positions matching TRBD2. Germline CDR1 is SGDLS and CDR2 is YYNGEE. V dropped 0 bases and J dropped 2; count of bases not matched to a gene: 3. The CDR3 contains 15 residues. The CDR3 nucleotides read TGTGCCAGCAGCGTAGCGAGCGGGGGGACCTACGAGCAGTACTTC. Protein product: CASSVASGGTYEQYF.

This clonotype was counted only a few times. The chain has TRBV29-1 and TRBJ2-1, with TRBD2 as a possible D gene (6 bases). The CDR3 sequence is 11 residues long. Germline CDR1 and CDR2: SQVTM and ANQGSEA. Deletions cut 4 bases from V and 8 bases from J, with 9 bases between. The CDR3 DNA is TGCAGCGTTGGACTAGTGGATGAGCAGTTCTTC. Translation gives CSVGLVDEQFF.

The rearrangement uses TRBV27 and TRBJ2-2; no clear D gene. Germline V CDR1 and CDR2: MNHEY, SMNVEV (reference sequence). V was shortened by 5 bases and J by 0 bases, with 10 bases between the two germline ends. The CDR3 is 15 residues long. This CDR3 is CASSPQRPNTGELFF. In nucleotides, the CDR3 is TGTGCCAGCAGTCCACAACGACCGAACACCGGGGAGCTGTTTTTT.

In this sample, this clonotype turned up many times. Here the CDR3 DNA reads TGTGCCAGCAGCGGGAGCTCCTACGAGCAGTACTTC. It codes for CASSGSSYEQYF. The chain carries TRBV11-2 and TRBJ2-7, with TRBD2 as a possible D gene (5 bases). The CDR3 sequence is 12 residues long. V lost 5 bases, J lost 0 bases, and 5 bases lay in between. Germline V CDR1 and CDR2: SGHAT, FQNNGV.

The sample holds many counts of this clonotype. The chain combines TRBV5-6 with TRBJ1-2; D is unclear. V lost 1 base, J lost 2 bases, and 12 bases lay in between. The CDR3 loop spans 15 amino acids. Germline V gene data show CDR1 as SGHDT and CDR2 as YYEEEE. For the CDR3, the DNA is TGTGCCAGCAGCTTGTTAGAGCAGCTCAACTATGGCTACACCTTC. It encodes CASSLLEQLNYGYTF.

This clonotype has at least ten counts. The rearrangement links TRBV7-2 to TRBJ1-5, with D tentatively TRBD1 (5 bases). V was shortened by 5 bases and J by 2 bases, with 10 bases between the two germline ends. The CDR3 contains 14 residues. Germline V gene sequence: CDR1 SGHTA, CDR2 FQGNSA. The DNA of the CDR3 is TGTGCCAGCAGCCGACAGACTGGCAATCAGCCCCAGCATTTT. Amino acids: CASSRQTGNQPQHF.

A remark on this clonotype: A clone one base away is much larger, so this may be a read error. This chain uses TRBV12-3 or TRBV12-4 with TRBJ2-5; no clear D. V dropped 6 bases and J dropped 2 bases, with 19 bases sitting between them. This CDR3 is built from 16 residues. Here the CDR3 reads CASSQADSLLQETQYF. The DNA for the CDR3 is TGTGCCAGCAGCCAAGCCGACTCATTACTACAAGAGACCCAGTACTTC.

This clonotype was observed a few times. CDR3 in amino acids: CASRAGGSGDTQYF. CDR3 bases: TGTGCCAGCAGGGCGGGGGGTTCTGGAGATACGCAGTATTTT. The chain links TRBV5-5 to TRBJ2-3; TRBD2 matches 8 bases. V lost 5 bases and J lost 5; bases outside the gene matches: 7. There are 14 residues in the CDR3. Germline V CDR1 and CDR2: SGHKS, YYEKEE (reference sequence).

This clonotype was seen repeatedly, ten times or more. The chain joins TRBV5-1 to TRBJ1-1; D possibly corresponds to TRBD1 (5 bases). V lost 4 bases, J lost 6 bases, and 13 bases lay in between. The germline V gene encodes CDR1 SGHRS and CDR2 YFSETQ. This CDR3 spans 13 amino acids. The CDR3 protein is CASSPRGVAEAFF. CDR3 coding DNA: TGCGCCAGCAGCCCTCGGGGGGTGGCTGAAGCTTTCTTT.

The sample holds a few counts of this clonotype. This chain's CDR3 is CASRPDRGRNQPQHF. The CDR3 DNA reads as TGTGCCAGCAGACCCGACAGGGGAAGGAATCAGCCCCAGCATTTT. The V and J genes are TRBV6-1 and TRBJ1-5, with 8 bases fitting TRBD1. With V trimmed by 6 bases and J by 4 bases, 8 bases remained unmatched. In germline, CDR1 is MNHNS, CDR2 SASEGT. The CDR3 has 15 amino acids.

This clonotype was picked up many times. The rearrangement links TRBV28 to TRBJ2-7; 7 positions agree with TRBD1. There are 14 residues in the CDR3. The trim removed 7 bases at V and 5 bases at J, leaving 11 bases unmatched. Germline V lookup: CDR1 MDHEN, CDR2 SYDVKM. DNA of the CDR3: TGTGCCAGCATTCAGGGGGTATGGGGTAACGAGCAGTACTTC. Residues: CASIQGVWGNEQYF.